This T cell receptor beta chain was found in a study of T cell responses to AZD1222 COVID-19 vaccine. Study-level findings and limits: CD4 TCRs linked to vaccination spanned spike, dominating at 160-218 and 743-854. Donors were mostly white British, more females; clonal diversity possibly underestimated.

Of note for this clone: Its antigen is not known.

Sequencing used immunoSEQ multiplex PCR; TCRdb keeps in-frame clones, though not all of them. The profile covers 200,000 or so clones, with about 90% appearing a single time and about 3% taken by the ten largest. Germline loops: CDR1 SEHNR, CDR2 FQNEAQ (reference sequence). Trimming removed 6 bases from V and 2 bases from J, with 13 bases in between. The CDR3 sequence is 14 residues long. The genes are TRBV7-9 and TRBJ1-2, with a weak D call TRBD1 (6 bases). This clonotype originated in an adult in good health. The sequencing used peripheral blood, collected on day 0 of MenACWY control vaccination. CDR3 amino acids: CASSWGAENYGYTF. The CDR3 DNA reads TGTGCCAGCAGTTGGGGGGCCGAAAACTATGGCTACACCTTC. Variable domain in full (rest from reference TRBV7-9 and TRBJ1-2): DTGVSQNPRHKITKRGQNVTFRCDPISEHNRLYWYRQTLGQGPEFLTYFQNEAQLEKSRLLSDRFSAERPKGSFSTLEIQRTEQGDSAMYLCASSWGAENYGYTFGSGTRLTVV.